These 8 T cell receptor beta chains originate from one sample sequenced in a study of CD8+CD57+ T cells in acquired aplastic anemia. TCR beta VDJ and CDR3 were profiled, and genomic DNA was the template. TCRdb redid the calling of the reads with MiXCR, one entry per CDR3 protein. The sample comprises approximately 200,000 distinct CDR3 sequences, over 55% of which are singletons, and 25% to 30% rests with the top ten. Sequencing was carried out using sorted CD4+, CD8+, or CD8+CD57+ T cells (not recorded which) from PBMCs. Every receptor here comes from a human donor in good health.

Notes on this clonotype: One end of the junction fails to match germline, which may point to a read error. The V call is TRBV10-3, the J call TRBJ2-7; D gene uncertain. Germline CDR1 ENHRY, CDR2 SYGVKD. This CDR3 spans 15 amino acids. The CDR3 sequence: CASMVAQRSSYERYF. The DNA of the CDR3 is TGTGCCAGCATGGTTGCACAACGGAGCTCATACGAGCGGTACTTC.

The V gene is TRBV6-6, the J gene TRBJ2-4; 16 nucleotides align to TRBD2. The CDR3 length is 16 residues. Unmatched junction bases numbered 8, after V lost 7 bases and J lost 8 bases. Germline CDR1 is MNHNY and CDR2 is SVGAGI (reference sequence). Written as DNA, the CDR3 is TGTGCCAGCACCCCGGGACTAGCGGGAGGGAGGGACATTCAGTACTTC. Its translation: CASTPGLAGGRDIQYF.

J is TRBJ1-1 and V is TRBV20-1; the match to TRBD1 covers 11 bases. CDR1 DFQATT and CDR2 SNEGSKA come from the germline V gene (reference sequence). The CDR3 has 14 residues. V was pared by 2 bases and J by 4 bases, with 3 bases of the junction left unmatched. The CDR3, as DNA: TGCAGTGCTAGACTAGGACAGGGGGCCACTGAAGCTTTCTTT. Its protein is CSARLGQGATEAFF.

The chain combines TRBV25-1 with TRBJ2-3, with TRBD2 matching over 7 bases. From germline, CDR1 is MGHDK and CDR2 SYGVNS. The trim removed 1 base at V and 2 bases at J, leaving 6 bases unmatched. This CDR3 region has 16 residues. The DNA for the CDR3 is TGTGCCAGCAGTGAATTGCGGCGGGAGAACACAGATACGCAGTATTTT. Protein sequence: CASSELRRENTDTQYF.

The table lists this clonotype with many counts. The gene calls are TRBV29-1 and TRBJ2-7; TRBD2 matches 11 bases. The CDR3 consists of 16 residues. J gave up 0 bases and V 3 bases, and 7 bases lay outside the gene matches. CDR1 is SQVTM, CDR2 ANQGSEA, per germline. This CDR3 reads CSVDGLAGGFSYEQYF. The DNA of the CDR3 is TGCAGCGTTGACGGTCTAGCGGGAGGCTTCTCCTACGAGCAGTACTTC.

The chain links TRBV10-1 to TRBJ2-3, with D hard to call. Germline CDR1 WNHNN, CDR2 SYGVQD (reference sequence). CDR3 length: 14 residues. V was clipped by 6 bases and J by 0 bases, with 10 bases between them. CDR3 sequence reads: CASRGSSSTDTQYF. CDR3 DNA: TGCGCCAGCAGAGGATCCTCCAGCACAGATACGCAGTATTTT.

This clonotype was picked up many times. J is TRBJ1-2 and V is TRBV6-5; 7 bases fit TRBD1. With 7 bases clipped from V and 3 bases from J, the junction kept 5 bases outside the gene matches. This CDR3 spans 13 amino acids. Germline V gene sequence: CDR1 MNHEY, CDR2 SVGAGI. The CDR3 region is CASTDRVDYGYTF. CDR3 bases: TGTGCCAGCACTGACAGGGTCGACTATGGCTACACCTTC.

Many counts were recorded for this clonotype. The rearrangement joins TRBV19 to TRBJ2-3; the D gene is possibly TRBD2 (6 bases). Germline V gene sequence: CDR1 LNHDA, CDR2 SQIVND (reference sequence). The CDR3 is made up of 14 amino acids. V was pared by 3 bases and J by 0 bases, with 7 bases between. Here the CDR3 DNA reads TGTGCCAGTAGTATGAGCGGGAGCACAGATACGCAGTATTTT. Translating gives CASSMSGSTDTQYF.